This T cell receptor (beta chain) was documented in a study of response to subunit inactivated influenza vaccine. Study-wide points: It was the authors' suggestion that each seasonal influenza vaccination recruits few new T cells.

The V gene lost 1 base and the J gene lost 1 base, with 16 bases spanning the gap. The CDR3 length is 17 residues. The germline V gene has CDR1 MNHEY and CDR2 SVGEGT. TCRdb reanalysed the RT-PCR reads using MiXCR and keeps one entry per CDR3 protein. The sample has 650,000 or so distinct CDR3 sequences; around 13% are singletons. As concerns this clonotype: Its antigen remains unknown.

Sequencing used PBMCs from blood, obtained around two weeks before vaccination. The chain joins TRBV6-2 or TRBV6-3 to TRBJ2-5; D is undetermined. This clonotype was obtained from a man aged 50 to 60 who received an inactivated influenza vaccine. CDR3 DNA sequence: TGTGCCAGCAGTTACTGGCTCGACGGAGAATTCCAAGAGACCCAGTACTTC. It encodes CASSYWLDGEFQETQYF.